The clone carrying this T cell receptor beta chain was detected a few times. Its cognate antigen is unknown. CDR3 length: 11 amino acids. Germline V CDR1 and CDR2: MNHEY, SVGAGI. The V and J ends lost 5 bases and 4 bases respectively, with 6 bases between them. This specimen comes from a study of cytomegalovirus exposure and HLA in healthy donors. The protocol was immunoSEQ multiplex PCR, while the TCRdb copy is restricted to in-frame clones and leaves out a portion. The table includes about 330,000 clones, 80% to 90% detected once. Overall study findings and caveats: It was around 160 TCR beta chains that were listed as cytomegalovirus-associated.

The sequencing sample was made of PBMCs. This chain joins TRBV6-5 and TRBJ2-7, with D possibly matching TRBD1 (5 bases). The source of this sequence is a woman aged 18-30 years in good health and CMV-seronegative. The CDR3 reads CASSTGYEQYF. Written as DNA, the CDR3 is TGTGCCAGCAGTACAGGTTACGAGCAGTACTTC.